Presented here are 29 T cell receptor beta chains from one specimen sequenced in a study of vaccination effects on CD4 cells after COVID-19. Their recognized antigens are unknown. Antigen-specific CD4+ T cells were expanded (with viral peptide pools) by the ViraFEST assay ahead of sequencing. Culture proceeded for more than nine days, and CD4+ T cells were then isolated. The participants, recipients of two vaccine doses, got either BNT162b2 or mRNA-1273. TCRdb's copy holds only in-frame clones and misses some; the assay was immunoSEQ multiplex PCR. The repertoire includes roughly 56,000 clones, around 73% of them detected once, and around 1.3% sits in the top ten. The sample in question was CD4+ T cells from PBMCs cultured with HCoV-229E spike peptides, obtained after COVID-19 vaccination. The source of these receptors is a human donor who received a COVID-19 vaccine.

The chain joins TRBV30 to TRBJ1-5; D gene ambiguous. Looked up from germline, CDR1 is GTSNPN and CDR2 is SVGIG (reference sequence). The CDR3 covers 17 residues. Deletions cut 2 bases from V and 0 bases from J, with 17 bases between. For the CDR3, the DNA is TGTGCCTGGAGTTCCAACAGAGCCACTTATAGCAATCAGCCCCAGCATTTT. It is translated as CAWSSNRATYSNQPQHF.

The chain has TRBV6-2 or TRBV6-3 and TRBJ1-5; the match to TRBD1 covers 8 bases. The CDR3 is 16 amino acids. Germline CDR1 MNHEY, CDR2 SVGEGT. V lost 5 bases to trimming and J lost 9 bases; unmatched junction nucleotides: 15. CDR3 in DNA: TGTGCCAGCAGTGCAAAAGACAGGGGTTGGGGTCCGCCCCAGCATTTT. It yields the protein CASSAKDRGWGPPQHF.

This clone was seen a handful of times. This chain uses TRBV6-6 with TRBJ1-1; D unresolved. V was shortened by 0 bases and J by 6 bases, with 8 bases between the two germline ends. Germline lookup yields CDR1 MNHNY and CDR2 SVGAGI (reference sequence). The CDR3 runs to 13 residues. The DNA of the CDR3 is TGTGCCAGCAGTTACTCGATACAAGCTGAAGCTTTCTTT. Amino acids: CASSYSIQAEAFF.

This clone was seen a handful of times. The CDR3 region is CASSPPPIAKNIQYF. CDR3 bases: TGTGCCAGCAGTCCCCCCCCAATAGCCAAAAACATTCAGTACTTC. The chain is built from TRBV28 and TRBJ2-4; D is unresolved. Deletions cut 5 bases from V and 0 bases from J, with 11 bases between. CDR1 and CDR2 (germline): MDHEN, SYDVKM. There are 15 residues in the CDR3.

This clone has a handful of counts. This rearrangement joins TRBV5-1 to TRBJ2-3; 9 bases are shared with TRBD2. Germline V gene data show CDR1 as SGHRS and CDR2 as YFSETQ. V was pared by 2 bases and J by 0 bases, with 1 base of the junction left unmatched. The CDR3 is made up of 15 amino acids. The DNA of the CDR3 is TGCGCCAGCAGCTTCCTAGCGGGGAGCACAGATACGCAGTATTTT. Translated: CASSFLAGSTDTQYF.

This chain connects TRBV5-1 to TRBJ2-1, with 12 bases identical to TRBD2. Trimming at V came to 0 bases and at J to 14 bases, leaving 9 bases not matched to a gene. The CDR3 is made up of 15 amino acids. Germline CDR1 SGHRS, CDR2 YFSETQ. The CDR3 sequence is CASSLGLAGESPKFF. The CDR3 nucleotides are TGCGCCAGCAGCTTGGGACTAGCGGGAGAGTCCCCCAAGTTCTTC.

The rearrangement links TRBV18 to TRBJ1-5; D is perhaps TRBD1 (5 bases). V was cut by 3 bases and J by 3 bases, with 9 bases left in between. Germline V CDR1 and CDR2: KGHSH, LQKENI. This CDR3 contains 14 residues. The DNA for the CDR3 is TGTGCCAGCTCACCGCGGGACCTCAATCAGCCCCAGCATTTT. This encodes CASSPRDLNQPQHF. Supplemented by reference TRBV18 and TRBJ1-5, the full variable domain reads NAGVMQNPRHLVRRRGQEARLRCSPMKGHSHVYWYRQLPEEGLKFMVYLQKENIIDESGMPKERFSAEFPKEGPSILRIQQVVRGDSAAYFCASSPRDLNQPQHFGDGTRLSIL.

This chain uses TRBV10-1 with TRBJ1-2, with D possibly matching TRBD1 (6 bases). Germline CDR1 WNHNN, CDR2 SYGVQD (reference sequence). This CDR3 contains 15 residues. The V and J ends lost 0 bases and 3 bases respectively, with 11 bases between them. The CDR3 spells CASSESTGPYYGYTF. The CDR3, as DNA: TGCGCCAGCAGTGAGTCTACAGGGCCCTACTATGGCTACACCTTC.

The chain employs TRBV6-6 and TRBJ1-5, with D possibly TRBD1 on 5 matching bases. The CDR3 extends over 15 amino acids. Germline V gene sequence: CDR1 MNHNY, CDR2 SVGAGI (reference sequence). V was pared by 2 bases and J by 3 bases, with 11 bases between. DNA for the CDR3: TGTGCCAGCAGTTACCTCGGGGGATTCAATCAGCCCCAGCATTTT. Translation: CASSYLGGFNQPQHF.

V and J are TRBV2 and TRBJ1-5; D remains unclear. The CDR3 covers 14 residues. V gave up 7 bases and J gave up 0 bases, with 10 bases separating them. CDR1 is SNHLY and CDR2 is FYNNEI in the germline V gene. CDR3 sequence (DNA): TGTGCCAGCAATGGAGGGTATAGCAATCAGCCCCAGCATTTT. As protein: CASNGGYSNQPQHF.

The chain links TRBV7-3 to TRBJ2-5, with D perhaps assigned TRBD1 or TRBD2 (7 bases each). The CDR3 sequence is 14 residues long. Germline CDR1 and CDR2: SGHTA and FQGTGA. V was clipped by 1 base and J by 5 bases, with 11 bases between them. The DNA for the CDR3 is TGTGCCAGCAGCTTAAATCAGGGGGGGGAGACCCAGTACTTC. Its translation is CASSLNQGGETQYF. Filled out from reference TRBV7-3 and TRBJ2-5, the complete variable domain reads GAGVSQTPSNKVTEKGKYVELRCDPISGHTALYWYRQSLGQGPEFLIYFQGTGAADDSGLPNDRFFAVRPEGSVSTLKIQRTERGDSAVYLCASSLNQGGETQYFGPGTRLLVL.

This clone was seen once. The chain is built from TRBV24-1 and TRBJ2-7; D is uncertain. The CDR3 is 13 residues long. Trimming took off 0 bases at V and 3 bases at J, with 5 bases between the two ends. Germline CDR1 KGHDR, CDR2 SFDVKD. CDR3: CATSDLICYEQYV. DNA of the CDR3: TGTGCCACCAGTGATTTGATATGCTACGAGCAGTACGTC.

This clone was seen only a few times. V gene TRBV5-1 combines with J gene TRBJ1-4; no clear D gene. V shed 5 bases and J shed 3 bases, with 11 bases lying between them. The length of the CDR3 is 14 residues. The germline V gene encodes CDR1 SGHRS and CDR2 YFSETQ. CDR3 region: CASRVQSSNEKLFF. The DNA for the CDR3 is TGCGCCAGCAGAGTACAGAGCTCTAATGAAAAACTGTTTTTT.

The chain couples TRBV15 to TRBJ2-2; D may be TRBD2 (6 bases). The CDR3 contains 15 residues. Germline V lookup: CDR1 LNHNV, CDR2 YYDKDF (reference sequence). V was clipped by 5 bases and J by 0 bases, with 10 bases between them. CDR3 in DNA: TGTGCCACCAGCCCGGGGGTTACGAACACCGGGGAGCTGTTTTTT. Amino acid sequence: CATSPGVTNTGELFF.

The chain couples TRBV7-2 to TRBJ2-5; TRBD1 matches 7 bases. J was trimmed by 4 bases and V by 5 bases; bases with no gene match: 10. The germline V gene encodes CDR1 SGHTA and CDR2 FQGNSA. CDR3 length equals 15 residues. For the CDR3, the DNA is TGTGCCAGCAGCCTCTCGGCACAGGGGAGAGAGACCCAGTACTTC. Translating gives CASSLSAQGRETQYF.

The rearrangement uses TRBV9 and TRBJ2-2, with TRBD1 identical over 9 bases. Germline assignment: CDR1 SGDLS and CDR2 YYNGEE. This CDR3 contains 16 residues. After removal of 3 bases from V and 7 bases from J, the junction contained 10 bases not matched to a gene. CDR3 nucleotide sequence: TGTGCCAGCAGCGCCGGGACAGGGTATAGTAGCGGGGAGCTGTTTTTT. Its protein product is CASSAGTGYSSGELFF. Together with reference TRBV9 and TRBJ2-2, the CDR3 gives the full variable domain: DSGVTQTPKHLITATGQRVTLRCSPRSGDLSVYWYQQSLDQGLQFLIQYYNGEERAKGNILERFSAQQFPDLHSELNLSSLELGDSALYFCASSAGTGYSSGELFFGEGSRLTVL.

J is TRBJ1-2 and V is TRBV24-1; D is ambiguous. The CDR3 is 15 residues long. V lost 3 bases and J lost 0, with 10 bases in between. Per germline, CDR1 KGHDR and CDR2 SFDVKD. The CDR3 DNA sequence: TGTGCCACCAGTGATGCGGAGTCTGCTAACTATGGCTACACCTTC. Encoded protein: CATSDAESANYGYTF.

V usage is TRBV7-2 and J usage is TRBJ1-4; 7 bases are a match to TRBD1. Looked up from germline, CDR1 is SGHTA and CDR2 is FQGNSA. Unmatched junction bases numbered 11, after V lost 5 bases and J lost 5 bases. The CDR3 length is 16 residues. CDR3 in amino acids: CASSPPGGLGNEKLFF. The CDR3 DNA reads as TGTGCCAGCAGCCCACCAGGGGGACTGGGGAATGAAAAACTGTTTTTT.

The chain carries TRBV5-1 and TRBJ1-1; 9 nucleotides agree with TRBD1. The CDR3 runs 13 residues. Germline CDR1 reads SGHRS; CDR2 reads YFSETQ. The trim removed 4 bases at V and 12 bases at J, leaving 10 bases unmatched. The CDR3 reads CASSPGQGSTSFF. Written as DNA, the CDR3 is TGCGCCAGCAGCCCTGGACAGGGGTCTACGTCTTTCTTT.

This clone has a handful of counts. V and J are TRBV29-1 and TRBJ2-3, with 7 bases identical to TRBD1. The V and J ends lost 7 bases and 4 bases, in that order; junction bases with no gene match: 8. The germline gives CDR1 SQVTM, CDR2 ANQGSEA. This CDR3 contains 13 residues. The DNA for the CDR3 is TGCAGCGCCCACAGGGGAGTCGCAGATACGCAGTATTTT. Its protein product is CSAHRGVADTQYF.

The rearrangement uses TRBV5-1 and TRBJ1-1, with D perhaps matching TRBD1 (5 bases). The CDR3 contains 15 residues. Germline V gene sequence: CDR1 SGHRS, CDR2 YFSETQ. V lost 4 bases and J lost 2, with 15 bases in between. The CDR3 region has the DNA TGCGCCAGCAGCCCGGCCCAAGGGGAAAACACTGAAGCTTTCTTT. As protein: CASSPAQGENTEAFF.

There are a few counts of this clone. DNA of the CDR3: TGTGCCAGCAGCCAAGATCTCGGGGGGCCCCCCGGGGAGCTGTTTTTT. It yields the protein CASSQDLGGPPGELFF. This chain links TRBV3-1 (or the pseudogene TRBV3-2) with TRBJ2-2; possible D gene TRBD2, 7 bases. The CDR3 runs 16 residues. The V end lost 0 bases, the J end lost 6 bases, and 14 bases lay between the germline ends. From germline, CDR1 is LGHDT and CDR2 YNNKEL (reference sequence).

This chain links TRBV5-1 with TRBJ1-1; D is undetermined. The CDR3 runs 13 residues. The V gene lost 4 bases and the J gene lost 5 bases, with 12 bases spanning the gap. Germline V gene lookup returns CDR1 SGHRS and CDR2 YFSETQ. The CDR3 loop reads CASSVTPITEAFF. In nucleotides, the CDR3 is TGCGCCAGCAGCGTGACACCGATTACTGAAGCTTTCTTT.

The rearrangement uses TRBV4-3 and TRBJ1-4; D is unclear. V was pared by 4 bases and J by 3 bases, with 15 bases between. CDR1 is LGHNA and CDR2 is YSLEER in the germline V gene. CDR3 length: 16 amino acids. The CDR3 region has the DNA TGCGCCAGCAGCCCGGGTAGCCAGAACGCTAATGAAAAACTGTTTTTT. As protein: CASSPGSQNANEKLFF.

This clone was seen a handful of times. The V and J genes are TRBV6-4 and TRBJ2-2; D may be TRBD1 or TRBD2 (5 bases each). V was shortened by 4 bases and J by 1 base, with 10 bases between the two germline ends. Germline CDR1 and CDR2: MRHNA and SNTAGT. This CDR3 spans 15 amino acids. In DNA form, the CDR3 reads TGTGCCAGCAGTGTGAGGGGTGAGAACACCGGGGAGCTGTTTTTT. It is translated as CASSVRGENTGELFF.

This chain uses TRBV28 with TRBJ1-2; D perhaps matches TRBD1 (6 bases). The CDR3 has 14 amino acids. Germline V gene data show CDR1 as MDHEN and CDR2 as SYDVKM. V dropped 5 bases and J dropped 0 bases, with 10 bases sitting between them. CDR3 nucleotide sequence: TGTGCCAGCAGTGGCCAGGGGCCTAACTATGGCTACACCTTC. Its protein is CASSGQGPNYGYTF.

The J gene is TRBJ1-2, the V gene TRBV5-8; D may be TRBD1 (6 bases). The CDR3 extends over 13 amino acids. Germline assignment: CDR1 SGHTS and CDR2 YDEGEE. V gave up 7 bases and J gave up 6 bases, with 16 bases separating them. Here the CDR3 DNA reads TGTGCCAGCGGCCTTTATCAGGGGAATGGCTACACCTTC. It translates to CASGLYQGNGYTF.

This clone was recorded a few times. V and J are TRBV6-6 and TRBJ1-2, with D uncertain. The length of the CDR3 is 15 residues. The germline V and J ends were trimmed by 2 bases and 2 bases, with 12 bases remaining between them. CDR1 is MNHNY and CDR2 is SVGAGI in the germline V gene (reference sequence). The CDR3 protein is CASSYQAGFNYGYTF. CDR3 bases: TGTGCCAGCAGTTACCAGGCAGGATTCAACTATGGCTACACCTTC.

CDR3 nucleotide sequence: TGTGCCAGCAGTGGCACAGGGAATTCACCCCTCCACTTT. Protein: CASSGTGNSPLHF. The chain joins TRBV2 to TRBJ1-6; possible D gene TRBD1, 6 bases. Germline V gives CDR1 SNHLY, CDR2 FYNNEI. CDR3 size: 13 residues. The germline V and J ends were trimmed by 4 bases and 7 bases, with 8 bases remaining between them. The full variable domain, with the rest looked up from reference TRBV2 and TRBJ1-6, is EPEVTQTPSHQVTQMGQEVILRCVPISNHLYFYWYRQILGQKVEFLVSFYNNEISEKSEIFDDQFSVERPDGSNFTLKIRSTKLEDSAMYFCASSGTGNSPLHFGNGTRLTVT.